Below, 26 T cell receptor beta chains from the same sample are listed, as sequenced in a study of sequential checkpoint blockade in melanoma. TCRdb keeps only in-frame clones here, not all; method: immunoSEQ multiplex PCR. The sample records approximately 21,000 clones, approximately 78% being singletons. Documented treatment: randomized to nivolumab then ipilimumab (arm A) or the reverse (arm B). The sequenced sample was CD8+ T cells sorted from blood (inferred from file names), obtained from a patient given nivolumab and ipilimumab in sequence. These receptor sequences come from a human donor with melanoma.

The chain employs TRBV15 and TRBJ1-5; TRBD1 matches at 9 bases. CDR1 and CDR2 (germline): LNHNV, YYDKDF (reference sequence). The V and J ends lost 3 bases and 6 bases, in that order; junction bases with no gene match: 9. CDR3 length: 16 amino acids. The CDR3 region is CATSRLTGGGTQPQHF. CDR3 coding DNA: TGTGCCACCAGCAGGTTGACAGGGGGAGGAACTCAGCCCCAGCATTTT.

The chain combines TRBV10-3 with TRBJ2-1; possible D gene TRBD1, 6 bases. Between the trimmed V and J ends, which lost 3 bases and 0 bases, there was a span of 6 bases. CDR1 ENHRY and CDR2 SYGVKD come from the germline V gene. The CDR3 is made up of 14 amino acids. CDR3 coding DNA: TGTGCCATCAGTGAAGGGGGCTCCTACAATGAGCAGTTCTTC. It translates to CAISEGGSYNEQFF.

V usage is TRBV13 and J usage is TRBJ2-5; 15 nucleotides align to TRBD2. Per germline, CDR1 PRHDT and CDR2 FYEKMQ (reference sequence). V was clipped by 5 bases and J by 3 bases; unmatched bases: 7. This CDR3 has 17 amino acids. The CDR3 sequence is CASSLDGTSGGKETQYF. The CDR3 bases are TGTGCCAGCAGCCTAGACGGGACTAGCGGGGGGAAAGAGACCCAGTACTTC.

V usage is TRBV7-2 and J usage is TRBJ1-2; TRBD1 matches 10 bases. This CDR3 spans 16 amino acids. The junction had 14 bases not matched to a gene; V was cut back by 5 bases and J by 8 bases. Germline lookup yields CDR1 SGHTA and CDR2 FQGNSA. In DNA form, the CDR3 reads TGTGCCAGCAGCACCCACCAGACAGGGGGCGCGCGGGGCTACACCTTC. The encoded protein is CASSTHQTGGARGYTF.

V usage is TRBV9 and J usage is TRBJ2-3; the match to TRBD1 covers 10 bases. From germline, CDR1 is SGDLS and CDR2 YYNGEE. J gave up 7 bases and V 2 bases, and 10 bases lay outside the gene matches. The CDR3 has 16 amino acids. The CDR3 sequence is CASSVPGQGDKHTQYF. CDR3 sequence (DNA): TGTGCCAGCAGCGTCCCCGGACAGGGGGATAAGCATACGCAGTATTTT.

The chain recombines TRBV19 with TRBJ1-2, with 8 bases that match TRBD1. With 2 bases clipped from V and 4 bases from J, the junction kept 6 bases outside the gene matches. The CDR3 contains 15 residues. Germline V gene sequence: CDR1 LNHDA, CDR2 SQIVND (reference sequence). For the CDR3, the DNA is TGTGCCAGTAGTATAAATGACAGGGGATTCTATGGCTACACCTTC. This encodes CASSINDRGFYGYTF.

The gene calls are TRBV5-1 and TRBJ1-1; possibly TRBD1 for D (5 bases). The CDR3 is 16 residues long. V shed 3 bases and J shed 0 bases, with 15 bases lying between them. Germline loops: CDR1 SGHRS, CDR2 YFSETQ. Written as DNA, the CDR3 is TGCGCCAGCAGCTCTGGACACCTTAGCATGAACACTGAAGCTTTCTTT. This codes for CASSSGHLSMNTEAFF.

This chain connects TRBV11-2 to TRBJ2-1; a possible D gene is TRBD1 (6 bases). V lost 2 bases and J lost 2, with 13 bases in between. The CDR3 length is 16 residues. CDR1 is SGHAT and CDR2 is FQNNGV in the germline V gene. CDR3 sequence reads: CASSLIQGLTYNEQFF. The CDR3 DNA reads TGTGCCAGCAGCTTAATCCAGGGGCTTACCTACAATGAGCAGTTCTTC.

The chain couples TRBV5-1 to TRBJ2-3, with TRBD2 matching 7 bases. This CDR3 spans 16 amino acids. Trimming took 0 bases from V and 6 from J; bases not matched to a gene: 10. Germline-derived CDR1 and CDR2 are SGHRS and YFSETQ. The CDR3 nucleotides read TGCGCCAGCAGCTTGGATGGGGGGGGGTCTGGTGATACGCAGTATTTT. The encoded protein is CASSLDGGGSGDTQYF.

This clone was counted only a few times. The rearrangement joins TRBV28 to TRBJ2-1, with 11 bases that match TRBD1. CDR3 length equals 13 residues. The germline CDR1 and CDR2 sequences are MDHEN and SYDVKM. CDR3 coding DNA: TGTGTCACCACCGGGACAGGGGGAGGTGAGCAGTTCTTC. Translated: CVTTGTGGGEQFF.

This clone was seen only a few times. The V gene is TRBV19, the J gene TRBJ2-1, with TRBD2 matching over 11 bases. V lost 6 bases and J lost 0; bases outside the gene matches: 10. CDR3 length: 18 amino acids. Germline V CDR1 and CDR2: LNHDA, SQIVND (reference sequence). The CDR3 nucleotides read TGTGCCAGTAGCGCGACTAGCGGGACCTTTTCCTCCTACAATGAGCAGTTCTTC. As protein: CASSATSGTFSSYNEQFF.

J is TRBJ2-7 and V is TRBV2, with 9 bases identical to TRBD2. This CDR3 is built from 15 residues. J gave up 4 bases and V 6 bases, and 10 bases lay outside the gene matches. Germline V gene data show CDR1 as SNHLY and CDR2 as FYNNEI. CDR3 DNA sequence: TGTGCCAGCAGCGATAGTTTACTAGCGGGTTACGAGCAGTACTTC. This sequence encodes CASSDSLLAGYEQYF.

The count of this clone is one. The CDR3 here is CASSFQGNTEAFF. The CDR3 nucleotides are TGTGCCAGCAGTTTTCAGGGGAACACTGAAGCTTTCTTT. The J gene is TRBJ1-1, the V gene TRBV27, with D possibly matching TRBD1 (5 bases). Per the germline V gene, CDR1 is MNHEY and CDR2 is SMNVEV (reference sequence). V shed 3 bases and J shed 1 base, with 6 bases lying between them. This CDR3 spans 13 amino acids.

V gene TRBV11-2 combines with J gene TRBJ1-1; D is possibly TRBD1 (6 bases). Germline V lookup: CDR1 SGHAT, CDR2 FQNNGV. The CDR3 spans 12 residues. Trimming stripped 5 bases from V and 7 bases from J, with 11 bases between. The CDR3 DNA is TGTGCCAGCAGCAGTGACAGGTTTGAAGCTTTCTTT. This sequence encodes CASSSDRFEAFF.

CDR3 coding DNA: TGTGCCAGCAGCTTAGTGCGGGGGAGCAATCAGCCCCAGCATTTT. It translates to CASSLVRGSNQPQHF. V usage is TRBV7-2 and J usage is TRBJ1-5; D perhaps matches TRBD1 (5 bases). This CDR3 region has 15 residues. The V end lost 1 base, the J end lost 1 base, and 8 bases lay between the germline ends. The V gene's germline CDR1 is SGHTA and CDR2 FQGNSA.

The chain carries TRBV7-2 and TRBJ2-1, with TRBD1 matching over 11 bases. The V gene end was trimmed by 2 bases and the J gene end by 6 bases; junction bases not matched to a gene: 3. CDR3 size: 15 residues. The germline V gene encodes CDR1 SGHTA and CDR2 FQGNSA. Here the CDR3 DNA reads TGTGCCAGCAGCTTATCCGGGACAGGGGGCAATGAGCAGTTCTTC. It encodes CASSLSGTGGNEQFF.

V and J are TRBV18 and TRBJ2-1; TRBD2 agrees at 11 bases. This CDR3 is 15 amino acids long. Trimming cost V 3 bases and J 6 bases; bases outside gene matches: 4. Germline CDR1 KGHSH, CDR2 LQKENI. Written as DNA, the CDR3 is TGTGCCAGCTCACCTCCGGGACTAGCGGTCAATGAGCAGTTCTTC. Protein product: CASSPPGLAVNEQFF.

The table lists this clone with a few counts. The chain combines TRBV10-3 with TRBJ1-1; the match to TRBD1 covers 10 bases. V was pared by 0 bases and J by 7 bases, with 11 bases of the junction left unmatched. The CDR3 loop spans 17 amino acids. Germline lookup yields CDR1 ENHRY and CDR2 SYGVKD. The CDR3 coding sequence is TGTGCCATCAGTGAGTCCGCTCCGGGACAGGGGATTGGTGAAGCTTTCTTT. It is translated as CAISESAPGQGIGEAFF.

The chain recombines TRBV9 with TRBJ2-5, with 13 positions matching TRBD2. Trimming at V came to 4 bases and at J to 5 bases, leaving 11 bases not matched to a gene. The CDR3 is 17 residues long. The germline gives CDR1 SGDLS, CDR2 YYNGEE. The CDR3 DNA sequence: TGTGCCAGCAGCCCTGGACTAGCGGGAGCTATTGGGGAGACCCAGTACTTC. It codes for CASSPGLAGAIGETQYF.

The rearrangement links TRBV4-1 to TRBJ2-7, with 8 nucleotides matching TRBD1. Losses at the gene ends were 0 bases for V and 0 bases for J; bases not matched to a gene: 4. Germline CDR1 reads MGHRA; CDR2 reads YSYEKL. The CDR3 is 16 amino acids. The chain's CDR3 is CASSQDPGQGSYEQYF. The CDR3 DNA is TGCGCCAGCAGCCAAGATCCAGGACAGGGCTCCTACGAGCAGTACTTC.

The chain is built from TRBV29-1 and TRBJ1-2; D gene uncertain. The length of the CDR3 is 13 residues. In germline, CDR1 is SQVTM, CDR2 ANQGSEA. The V gene lost 2 bases and the J gene lost 7 bases, with 14 bases spanning the gap. The CDR3 nucleotides are TGCAGCGTTGAAATAATAGGATCGGGTGGCTACACCTTC. It codes for CSVEIIGSGGYTF.

The chain recombines TRBV19 with TRBJ1-1, with TRBD1 identical over 7 bases. This CDR3 region has 14 residues. V was pared by 6 bases and J by 7 bases, with 11 bases of the junction left unmatched. Germline assignment: CDR1 LNHDA and CDR2 SQIVND (reference sequence). CDR3 sequence: CASRILRQGGEAFF. Written as DNA, the CDR3 is TGTGCCAGTAGGATTCTTAGACAGGGTGGTGAAGCTTTCTTT. Drawing the rest from reference TRBV19 and TRBJ1-1, the complete variable domain is DGGITQSPKYLFRKEGQNVTLSCEQNLNHDAMYWYRQDPGQGLRLIYYSQIVNDFQKGDIAEGYSVSREKKESFPLTVTSAQKNPTAFYLCASRILRQGGEAFFGQGTRLTVV.

The rearrangement links TRBV28 to TRBJ2-1, with 9 bases that match TRBD2. V lost 6 bases, J lost 8 bases, and 11 bases stayed unmatched. This CDR3 region has 15 residues. In germline, CDR1 is MDHEN, CDR2 SYDVKM. CDR3 sequence: CASSPRGTSSDEQFF. For the CDR3, the DNA is TGTGCCAGCAGCCCCCGGGGGACTAGCTCCGATGAGCAGTTCTTC.

The chain is built from TRBV6-6 and TRBJ2-1, with 8 bases matching TRBD1. The CDR3 contains 13 residues. CDR1 and CDR2 (germline): MNHNY, SVGAGI (reference sequence). Unmatched junction bases numbered 0, after V lost 2 bases and J lost 6 bases. The CDR3 loop reads CASSYTGGNEQFF. CDR3 coding DNA: TGTGCCAGCAGTTACACAGGGGGCAATGAGCAGTTCTTC.

The gene calls are TRBV7-9 and TRBJ2-2, with a possible D match to TRBD1 (6 bases). The CDR3 has 13 residues. Trimming shortened V by 5 bases and J by 5 bases, and 9 bases separated the two germline ends. The V gene's germline CDR1 is SEHNR and CDR2 FQNEAQ (reference sequence). The CDR3, as DNA: TGTGCCAGCAGCACTACAGGGACCGGGGAGCTGTTTTTT. It is translated as CASSTTGTGELFF.

J is TRBJ2-7 and V is TRBV19, with D possibly being TRBD1 (5 bases). Between the trimmed V and J ends, which lost 4 bases and 2 bases, there was a span of 12 bases. Germline CDR1 is LNHDA and CDR2 is SQIVND (reference sequence). The CDR3 sequence is 14 residues long. CDR3 coding DNA: TGTGCCAGTAGTAAGGTGGACATCACCTACGAGCAGTACTTC. This encodes CASSKVDITYEQYF.